The 17 T cell receptor beta chains below come from one sample, sequenced in a study of molecular identifiers for immune sequencing clone quantification. From the PCR reads, TCRdb called clonotypes with MiXCR, one entry per CDR3 protein. This table has more than 300,000 distinct CDR3 sequences, about 21% appearing once. Sequencing was performed on naive CD8+ T cells from blood, with Jurkat cell RNA spiked in. Stated subset: FACS-sorted CD8+CD4-CCR7+CD45RA+ naive T cells. These receptor sequences come from a human donor in good health. Some libraries in this study had Jurkat cell RNA spiked in.

Note on this clonotype: This could be a read error, since a much larger clone is one nucleotide away. The chain joins TRBV14 to TRBJ1-1, with unresolved D. Germline-derived CDR1 and CDR2 are SGHDN and FVKESK. This CDR3 contains 13 residues. V lost 5 bases and J 5 bases, leaving 12 bases between the germline ends. CDR3 residues: CASSYIFRTEAFF. The CDR3 bases are TGTGCCAGCAGCTACATTTTTAGGACTGAAGCTTTCTTT.

A remark on this clonotype: A clone one base away is much larger, so this may be a read error. It is likely a read error, because the conserved phenylalanine at the end of the CDR3 is missing. The rearrangement links TRBV27 to TRBJ1-1, with D tentatively TRBD1 (6 bases). Trimming cost V 4 bases and J 0 bases, with 9 bases left between them. The germline gives CDR1 MNHEY, CDR2 SMNVEV (reference sequence). CDR3 length equals 14 residues. The CDR3, as DNA: TGTGCCAGCAGTTCGAGGACAGTGAACACTGAAGCTTTCTCT. This codes for CASSSRTVNTEAFS.

In this sample, this clonotype turned up many times. The chain employs TRBV29-1 and TRBJ2-3; TRBD2 agrees at 7 bases. Per germline, CDR1 SQVTM and CDR2 ANQGSEA. V shed 3 bases and J 3 bases; nucleotides not matched to a gene: 9. CDR3 length equals 15 residues. The CDR3 spells CSVELAGDRTDTQYF. The CDR3 region has the DNA TGCAGCGTTGAGCTGGCGGGAGATAGAACAGATACGCAGTATTTT.

This clonotype was seen a few times. The gene calls are TRBV27 and TRBJ1-2; TRBD1 matches at 8 bases. Germline CDR1 reads MNHEY; CDR2 reads SMNVEV (reference sequence). The CDR3 is 14 residues long. V dropped 2 bases and J dropped 5; count of bases not matched to a gene: 4. CDR3 nucleotide sequence: TGTGCCAGCAGTTTACAGGGGGCTGGGTATGGCTACACCTTC. Translating gives CASSLQGAGYGYTF.

This sequence joins TRBV4-2 and TRBJ2-7; 15 positions match TRBD2. CDR1 LGHNA and CDR2 YNFKEQ come from the germline V gene. V trimming: 4 bases; J trimming: 4 bases; junction bases outside the gene matches: 2. CDR3 length: 15 amino acids. CDR3 region: CASSPGTSGRYEQYF. The DNA for the CDR3 is TGTGCCAGCAGCCCCGGGACTAGCGGGAGGTACGAGCAGTACTTC.

Turning to this clonotype: At one end, the junction sequence differs from germline, possibly due to a read error. This chain links TRBV11-2 with TRBJ1-4; the D is unclear. CDR3 length equals 15 residues. The germline CDR1 and CDR2 sequences are SGHAT and FQNNGV. CDR3 coding DNA: TGTGCCGGCAGCTCGGAGGGCAGAGATAATGAAAAACTGTTTTTT. Translated, it gives CAGSSEGRDNEKLFF.

This clonotype was counted ten times or more. The V and J genes are TRBV5-6 and TRBJ1-5, with D possibly TRBD1 on 6 matching bases. This CDR3 is 15 amino acids long. The V gene's germline CDR1 is SGHDT and CDR2 YYEEEE. Trimming cost V 4 bases and J 1 base, with 12 bases left between them. This CDR3 is CASSQAGASNQPQHF. The CDR3 DNA is TGTGCCAGCAGCCAGGCGGGGGCGAGCAATCAGCCCCAGCATTTT.

This clonotype was picked up many times. The V gene is TRBV27, the J gene TRBJ1-5; 8 nucleotides align to TRBD1. J gave up 3 bases and V 5 bases, and 6 bases lay outside the gene matches. Germline loops: CDR1 MNHEY, CDR2 SMNVEV (reference sequence). The CDR3 contains 15 residues. The CDR3 coding sequence is TGTGCCAGCAGTCCGGGGACAGGATACAATCAGCCCCAGCATTTT. It encodes CASSPGTGYNQPQHF.

To note about this clonotype: Sequence at one end of the junction differs from germline and may be a read error. The chain joins TRBV30 to TRBJ1-1; no definite D call. The germline V gene has CDR1 GTSNPN and CDR2 SVGIG (reference sequence). CDR3 size: 11 residues. As DNA, the CDR3 is TGTGCCTGGAGCGTAAACACTGAAGCTTCCTTT. It translates to CAWSVNTEASF.

Many counts were recorded for this clonotype. The chain links TRBV7-9 to TRBJ2-7; tentatively, D is TRBD2 (5 bases). The germline V gene encodes CDR1 SEHNR and CDR2 FQNEAQ (reference sequence). Trimming pared 5 bases from V and 4 bases from J, leaving 15 bases between. The length of the CDR3 is 14 residues. The CDR3 nucleotides are TGTGCCAGCAGCCTTCCGGGTCCGGGGTACGAGCAGTACTTC. Protein sequence: CASSLPGPGYEQYF.

V usage is TRBV12-3 or TRBV12-4 and J usage is TRBJ2-5; tentative D call: TRBD2 (6 bases). V lost 0 bases, J lost 4 bases, and 12 bases lay in between. The length of the CDR3 is 15 residues. The CDR3 loop reads CASSLARRAGETQYF. The CDR3 nucleotides read TGTGCCAGCAGTTTAGCGAGGAGGGCCGGAGAGACCCAGTACTTC.

Points on this clonotype: This may come from a read error, since a much larger clone is one base off. The chain links TRBV7-9 to TRBJ2-5; the match to TRBD2 covers 10 bases. Germline lookup yields CDR1 SEHNR and CDR2 FQNEAQ (reference sequence). The CDR3 loop spans 15 amino acids. The junction had 8 bases not matched to a gene; V was cut back by 6 bases and J by 4 bases. Here the CDR3 DNA reads TGTGCCAGCAGAGGAGACTGGACTAGCGGAGAGACCCAGTACTTC. This sequence encodes CASRGDWTSGETQYF. The entire variable domain, with the rest obtained from reference TRBV7-9 and TRBJ2-5, is as follows: DTGVSQNPRHKITKRGQNVTFRCDPISEHNRLYWYRQTLGQGPEFLTYFQNEAQLEKSRLLSDRFSAERPKGSFSTLEIQRTEQGDSAMYLCASRGDWTSGETQYFGPGTRLLVL.

The table lists this clonotype with many counts. This chain links TRBV9 with TRBJ2-7, with no clear D. V dropped 0 bases and J dropped 4 bases, with 8 bases sitting between them. The germline V gene has CDR1 SGDLS and CDR2 YYNGEE. The CDR3 is made up of 13 amino acids. The CDR3 here is CASSVGNWYEQYF. The CDR3 DNA sequence: TGTGCCAGCAGCGTAGGGAACTGGTACGAGCAGTACTTC.

To note about this clonotype: A much bigger clone sits one base away, suggesting this may be a read error. This chain uses TRBV4-3 with TRBJ1-2; D gene ambiguous. The CDR3 totals 14 residues. Germline CDR1 reads LGHNA; CDR2 reads YSLEER. The CDR3 region is CASSQVSYDYGCTF. The CDR3 region has the DNA TGCGCCAGCAGCCAAGTGTCGTATGACTATGGCTGCACCTTC.

There are many counts of this clonotype. The chain carries TRBV7-9 and TRBJ2-7; TRBD2 aligns across 10 bases. Losses at the gene ends were 1 base for V and 5 bases for J; bases not matched to a gene: 8. CDR3 length equals 16 residues. Germline assignment: CDR1 SEHNR and CDR2 FQNEAQ (reference sequence). CDR3 sequence: CASSLVRSGRADEQYF. The CDR3 DNA reads as TGTGCCAGCAGCTTAGTCCGGAGCGGGAGGGCCGACGAGCAGTACTTC. Combining the CDR3 with reference TRBV7-9 and TRBJ2-7 gives the whole variable domain DTGVSQNPRHKITKRGQNVTFRCDPISEHNRLYWYRQTLGQGPEFLTYFQNEAQLEKSRLLSDRFSAERPKGSFSTLEIQRTEQGDSAMYLCASSLVRSGRADEQYFGPGTRLTVT.

This clonotype was seen many times. This chain connects TRBV5-4 to TRBJ1-1; D is unresolved. Germline CDR1 SGHNT, CDR2 YYREEE (reference sequence). V lost 3 bases, J lost 7 bases, and 13 bases lay in between. This CDR3 has 13 residues. CDR3 in DNA: TGTGCCAGCAGCTCATTACCCACGGATGAAGCTTTCTTT. This gives the protein CASSSLPTDEAFF.

A word on this clonotype: A much larger clonotype is one base distant, so this may be a read error. The V call is TRBV9, the J call TRBJ2-3; 11 nucleotides match TRBD2. V lost 3 bases and J lost 4; bases outside the gene matches: 4. The CDR3 extends over 15 amino acids. CDR1 is SGDLS and CDR2 is YYNGEE in the germline V gene. DNA of the CDR3: TGTGCCAGCAGCGGAACTAGCGGGAGCGCAGATACGCAGTATTTT. Its translation: CASSGTSGSADTQYF. Complete variable domain (other parts from reference TRBV9 and TRBJ2-3): DSGVTQTPKHLITATGQRVTLRCSPRSGDLSVYWYQQSLDQGLQFLIQYYNGEERAKGNILERFSAQQFPDLHSELNLSSLELGDSALYFCASSGTSGSADTQYFGPGTRLTVL.